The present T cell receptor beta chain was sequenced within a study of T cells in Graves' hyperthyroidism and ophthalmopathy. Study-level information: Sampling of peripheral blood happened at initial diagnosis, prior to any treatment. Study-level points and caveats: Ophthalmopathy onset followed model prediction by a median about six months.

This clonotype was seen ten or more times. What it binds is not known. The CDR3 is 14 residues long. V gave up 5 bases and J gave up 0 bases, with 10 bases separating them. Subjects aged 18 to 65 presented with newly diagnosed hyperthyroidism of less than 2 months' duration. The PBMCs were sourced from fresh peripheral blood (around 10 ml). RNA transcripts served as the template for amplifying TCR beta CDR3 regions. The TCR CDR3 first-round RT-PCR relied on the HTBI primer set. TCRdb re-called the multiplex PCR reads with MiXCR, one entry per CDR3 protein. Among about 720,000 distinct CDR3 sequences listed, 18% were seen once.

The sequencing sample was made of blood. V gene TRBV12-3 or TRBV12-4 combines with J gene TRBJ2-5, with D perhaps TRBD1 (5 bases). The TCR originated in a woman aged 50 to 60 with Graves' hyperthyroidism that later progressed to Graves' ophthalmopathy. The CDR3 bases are TGTGCCAGCAGTCAGAGACAGTACCAAGAGACCCAGTACTTC. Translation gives CASSQRQYQETQYF.